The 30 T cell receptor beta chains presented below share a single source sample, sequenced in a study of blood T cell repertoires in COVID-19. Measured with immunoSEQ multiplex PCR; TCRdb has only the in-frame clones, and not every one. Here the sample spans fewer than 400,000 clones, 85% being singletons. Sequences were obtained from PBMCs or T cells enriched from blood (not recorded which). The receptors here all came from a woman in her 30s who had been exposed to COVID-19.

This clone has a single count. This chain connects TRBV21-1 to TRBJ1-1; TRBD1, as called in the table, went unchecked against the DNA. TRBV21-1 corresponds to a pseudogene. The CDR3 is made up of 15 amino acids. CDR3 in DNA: TGTGCCATTCTGTCCGGAATCAGGGGGCACACTGAAGCTTTCTTT. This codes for CAILSGIRGHTEAFF.

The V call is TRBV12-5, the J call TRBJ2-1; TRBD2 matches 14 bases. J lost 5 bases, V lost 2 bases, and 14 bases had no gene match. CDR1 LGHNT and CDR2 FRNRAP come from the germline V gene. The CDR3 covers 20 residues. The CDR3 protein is CASGLSPPGLAGVPHNEQFF. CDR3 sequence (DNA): TGTGCTAGTGGTTTGTCTCCACCGGGACTAGCGGGAGTACCCCACAATGAGCAGTTCTTC. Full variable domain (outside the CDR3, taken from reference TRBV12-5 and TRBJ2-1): DARVTQTPRHKVTEMGQEVTMRCQPILGHNTVFWYRQTMMQGLELLAYFRNRAPLDDSGMPKDRFSAEMPDATLATLKIQPSEPRDSAVYFCASGLSPPGLAGVPHNEQFFGPGTRLTVL.

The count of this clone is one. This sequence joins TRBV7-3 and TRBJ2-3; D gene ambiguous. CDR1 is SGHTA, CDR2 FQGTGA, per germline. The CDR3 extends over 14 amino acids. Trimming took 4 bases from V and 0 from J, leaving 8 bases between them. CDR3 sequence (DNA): TGTGCCAGCAGCTCCAAAACTAGCACAGATACGCAGTATTTT. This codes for CASSSKTSTDTQYF.

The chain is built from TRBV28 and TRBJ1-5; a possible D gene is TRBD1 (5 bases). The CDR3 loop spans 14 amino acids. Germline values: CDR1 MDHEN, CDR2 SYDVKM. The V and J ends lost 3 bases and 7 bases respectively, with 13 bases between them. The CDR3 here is CASSLAGLFQPQHF. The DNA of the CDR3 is TGTGCCAGCAGTTTGGCAGGGCTGTTCCAGCCCCAGCATTTT.

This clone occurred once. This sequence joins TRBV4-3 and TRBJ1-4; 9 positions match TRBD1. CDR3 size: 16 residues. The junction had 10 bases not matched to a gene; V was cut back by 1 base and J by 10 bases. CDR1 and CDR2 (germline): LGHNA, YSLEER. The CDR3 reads CASSQGRGTGQGKLFF. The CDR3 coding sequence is TGCGCCAGCAGCCAAGGAAGGGGGACAGGGCAAGGAAAACTGTTTTTT.

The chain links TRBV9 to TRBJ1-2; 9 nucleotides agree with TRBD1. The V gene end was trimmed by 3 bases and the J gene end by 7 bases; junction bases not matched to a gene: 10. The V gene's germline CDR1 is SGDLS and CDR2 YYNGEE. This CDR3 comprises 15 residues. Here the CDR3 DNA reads TGTGCCAGCAGCGCCCAAACAGGGGGCAAGGGTGGCTACACCTTC. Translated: CASSAQTGGKGGYTF. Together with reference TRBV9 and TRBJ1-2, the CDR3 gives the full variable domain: DSGVTQTPKHLITATGQRVTLRCSPRSGDLSVYWYQQSLDQGLQFLIQYYNGEERAKGNILERFSAQQFPDLHSELNLSSLELGDSALYFCASSAQTGGKGGYTFGSGTRLTVV.

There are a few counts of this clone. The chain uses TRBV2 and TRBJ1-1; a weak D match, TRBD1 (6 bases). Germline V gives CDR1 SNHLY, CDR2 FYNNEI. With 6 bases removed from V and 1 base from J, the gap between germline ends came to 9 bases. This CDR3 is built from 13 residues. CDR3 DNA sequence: TGTGCCAGCAGACCGACAGGGAACACTGAAGCTTTCTTT. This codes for CASRPTGNTEAFF. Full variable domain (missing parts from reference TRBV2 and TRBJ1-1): EPEVTQTPSHQVTQMGQEVILRCVPISNHLYFYWYRQILGQKVEFLVSFYNNEISEKSEIFDDQFSVERPDGSNFTLKIRSTKLEDSAMYFCASRPTGNTEAFFGQGTRLTVV.

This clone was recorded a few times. The CDR3: CASSFSTGNTIYF. In nucleotides, the CDR3 is TGTGCCAGCAGCTTTTCTACTGGAAACACCATATATTTT. This chain connects TRBV7-8 to TRBJ1-3, with D hard to call. The ends were cut back, 3 bases at V and 2 bases at J, with 5 bases in the middle. Germline CDR1 SGHVS, CDR2 FQNEAQ. The CDR3 contains 13 residues.

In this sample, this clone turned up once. In DNA, the CDR3 is TGTGCCAGCAGCCAACTCAGGTATGCCGAGCAGTACTTC. The encoded protein is CASSQLRYAEQYF. The J gene is TRBJ2-7, the V gene TRBV4-2; D uncertain. V lost 2 bases and J lost 6, with 11 bases in between. The CDR3 extends over 13 amino acids. Germline CDR1 and CDR2: LGHNA and YNFKEQ.

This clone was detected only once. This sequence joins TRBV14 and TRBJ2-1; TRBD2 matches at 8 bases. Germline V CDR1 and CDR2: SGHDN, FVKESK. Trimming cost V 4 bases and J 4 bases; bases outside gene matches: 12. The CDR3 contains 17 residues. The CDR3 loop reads CASSPLFRTSRYNEQFF. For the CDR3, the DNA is TGTGCCAGCAGCCCTCTTTTTCGGACTAGCAGGTACAATGAGCAGTTCTTC.

The CDR3 sequence: CASSVAPGGDNEQFF. The CDR3 DNA reads as TGTGCCAGCAGCGTAGCTCCGGGAGGAGACAATGAGCAGTTCTTC. The V call is TRBV9, the J call TRBJ2-1, with 7 bases identical to TRBD2. With V trimmed by 0 bases and J by 5 bases, 5 bases remained unmatched. The germline V gene encodes CDR1 SGDLS and CDR2 YYNGEE. The CDR3 sequence is 15 residues long.

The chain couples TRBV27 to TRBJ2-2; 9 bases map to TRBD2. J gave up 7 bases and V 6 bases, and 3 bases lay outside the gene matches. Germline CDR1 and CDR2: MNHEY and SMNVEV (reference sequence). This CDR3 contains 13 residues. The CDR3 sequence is CASRREGDGELFF. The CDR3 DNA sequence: TGTGCCAGCAGGCGGGAGGGGGACGGGGAGCTGTTTTTT.

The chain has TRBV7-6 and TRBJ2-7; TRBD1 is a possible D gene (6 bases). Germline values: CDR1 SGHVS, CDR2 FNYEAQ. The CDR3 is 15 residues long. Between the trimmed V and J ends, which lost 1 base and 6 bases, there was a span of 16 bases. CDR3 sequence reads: CASSLGSQGTGEQYF. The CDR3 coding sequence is TGTGCCAGCAGCTTAGGTAGTCAGGGGACCGGCGAGCAGTACTTC. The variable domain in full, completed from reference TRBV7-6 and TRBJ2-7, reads GAGVSQSPRYKVTKRGQDVALRCDPISGHVSLYWYRQALGQGPEFLTYFNYEAQQDKSGLPNDRFSAERPEGSISTLTIQRTEQRDSAMYRCASSLGSQGTGEQYFGPGTRLTVT.

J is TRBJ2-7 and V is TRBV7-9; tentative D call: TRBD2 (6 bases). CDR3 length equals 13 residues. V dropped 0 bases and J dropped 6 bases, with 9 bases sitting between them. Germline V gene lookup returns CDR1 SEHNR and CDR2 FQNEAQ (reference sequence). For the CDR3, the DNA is TGTGCCAGCAGCTTAGCTATCGGGGGCGAGCAGTACTTC. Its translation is CASSLAIGGEQYF.

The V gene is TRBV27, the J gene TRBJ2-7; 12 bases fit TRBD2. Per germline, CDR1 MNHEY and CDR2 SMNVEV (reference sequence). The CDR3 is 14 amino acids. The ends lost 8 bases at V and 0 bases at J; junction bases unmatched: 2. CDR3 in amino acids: CASASGRASYEQYF. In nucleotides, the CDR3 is TGTGCCAGCGCTAGCGGGAGGGCCTCCTACGAGCAGTACTTC.

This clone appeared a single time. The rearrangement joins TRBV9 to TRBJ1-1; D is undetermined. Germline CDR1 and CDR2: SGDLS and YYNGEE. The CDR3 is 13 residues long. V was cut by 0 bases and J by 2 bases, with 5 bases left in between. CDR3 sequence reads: CASSVDGNTEAFF. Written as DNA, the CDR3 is TGTGCCAGCAGCGTAGATGGCAACACTGAAGCTTTCTTT.

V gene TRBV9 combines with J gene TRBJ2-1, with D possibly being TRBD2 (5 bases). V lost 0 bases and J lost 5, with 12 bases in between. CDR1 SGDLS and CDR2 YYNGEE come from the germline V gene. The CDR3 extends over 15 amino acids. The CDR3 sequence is CASSVEGLPNNEQFF. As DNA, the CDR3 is TGTGCCAGCAGCGTAGAAGGACTCCCGAACAATGAGCAGTTCTTC.

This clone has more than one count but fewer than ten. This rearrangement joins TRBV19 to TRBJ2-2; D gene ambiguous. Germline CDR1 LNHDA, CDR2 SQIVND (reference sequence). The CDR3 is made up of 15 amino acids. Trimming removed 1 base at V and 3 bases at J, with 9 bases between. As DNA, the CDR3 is TGTGCCAGTAGTATAGGCAGGTTGGACACCGGGGAGCTGTTTTTT. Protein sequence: CASSIGRLDTGELFF.

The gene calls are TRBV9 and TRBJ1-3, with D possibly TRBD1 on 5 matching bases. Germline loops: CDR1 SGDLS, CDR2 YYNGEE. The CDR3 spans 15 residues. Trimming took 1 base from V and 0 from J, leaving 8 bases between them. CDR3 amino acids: CASSVQGGSGNTIYF. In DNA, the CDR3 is TGTGCCAGCAGCGTACAGGGAGGCTCTGGAAACACCATATATTTT. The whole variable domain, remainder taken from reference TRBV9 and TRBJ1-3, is DSGVTQTPKHLITATGQRVTLRCSPRSGDLSVYWYQQSLDQGLQFLIQYYNGEERAKGNILERFSAQQFPDLHSELNLSSLELGDSALYFCASSVQGGSGNTIYFGEGSWLTVV.

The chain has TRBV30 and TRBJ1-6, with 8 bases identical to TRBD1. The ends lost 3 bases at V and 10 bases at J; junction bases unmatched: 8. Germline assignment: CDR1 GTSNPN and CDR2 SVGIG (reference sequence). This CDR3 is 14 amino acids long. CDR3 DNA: TGTGCCTGGAGCCCCGGGACAGGCCTGTCACCCCTCCACTTT. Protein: CAWSPGTGLSPLHF.

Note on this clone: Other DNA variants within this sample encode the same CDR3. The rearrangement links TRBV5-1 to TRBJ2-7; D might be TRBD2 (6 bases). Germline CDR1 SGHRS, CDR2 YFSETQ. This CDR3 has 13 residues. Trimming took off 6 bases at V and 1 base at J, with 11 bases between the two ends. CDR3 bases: TGCGCCAGCAAAGACGGGAGTTCCTACGAGCAGTACTTC. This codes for CASKDGSSYEQYF. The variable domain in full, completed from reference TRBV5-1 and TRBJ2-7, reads KAGVTQTPRYLIKTRGQQVTLSCSPISGHRSVSWYQQTPGQGLQFLFEYFSETQRNKGNFPGRFSGRQFSNSRSEMNVSTLELGDSALYLCASKDGSSYEQYFGPGTRLTVT.

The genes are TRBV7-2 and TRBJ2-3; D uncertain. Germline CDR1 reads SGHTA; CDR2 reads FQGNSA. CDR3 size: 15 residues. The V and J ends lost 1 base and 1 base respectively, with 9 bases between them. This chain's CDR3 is CASSLGLVGTDTQYF. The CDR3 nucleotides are TGTGCCAGCAGCTTAGGGCTAGTGGGCACAGATACGCAGTATTTT.

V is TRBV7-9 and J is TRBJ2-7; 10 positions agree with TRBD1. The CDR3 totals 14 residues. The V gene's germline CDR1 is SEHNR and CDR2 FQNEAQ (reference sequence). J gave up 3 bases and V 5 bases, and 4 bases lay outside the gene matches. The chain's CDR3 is CASSRGQGYYEQYF. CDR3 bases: TGTGCCAGCAGCCGGGGACAGGGGTACTACGAGCAGTACTTC.

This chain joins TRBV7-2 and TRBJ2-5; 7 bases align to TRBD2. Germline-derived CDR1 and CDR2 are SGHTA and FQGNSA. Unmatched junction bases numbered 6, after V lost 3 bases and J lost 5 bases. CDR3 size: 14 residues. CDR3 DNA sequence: TGTGCCAGCAGCTTGAACGGGGGGAAGGAGACCCAGTACTTC. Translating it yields CASSLNGGKETQYF.

CDR3 region: CASSERTGGYSNQPQHF. The CDR3 region has the DNA TGTGCCAGCAGTGAAAGGACAGGGGGTTATAGCAATCAGCCCCAGCATTTT. J is TRBJ1-5 and V is TRBV2, with 10 bases that match TRBD1. The V gene's germline CDR1 is SNHLY and CDR2 FYNNEI. V shed 2 bases and J 0 bases; nucleotides not matched to a gene: 4. This CDR3 is built from 17 residues.

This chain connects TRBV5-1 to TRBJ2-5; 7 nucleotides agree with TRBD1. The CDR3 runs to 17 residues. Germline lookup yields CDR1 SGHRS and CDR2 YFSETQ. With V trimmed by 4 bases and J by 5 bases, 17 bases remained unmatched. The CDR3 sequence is CASSLGVGIGQVETQYF. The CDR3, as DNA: TGCGCCAGCAGCCTTGGTGTTGGCATTGGACAGGTGGAGACCCAGTACTTC.

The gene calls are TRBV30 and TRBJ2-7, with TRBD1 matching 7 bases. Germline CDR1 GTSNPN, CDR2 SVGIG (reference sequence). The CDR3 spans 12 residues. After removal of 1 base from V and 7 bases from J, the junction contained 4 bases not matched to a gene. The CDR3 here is CAWSEGASEQYF. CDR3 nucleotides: TGTGCCTGGAGTGAGGGGGCAAGTGAGCAGTACTTC.

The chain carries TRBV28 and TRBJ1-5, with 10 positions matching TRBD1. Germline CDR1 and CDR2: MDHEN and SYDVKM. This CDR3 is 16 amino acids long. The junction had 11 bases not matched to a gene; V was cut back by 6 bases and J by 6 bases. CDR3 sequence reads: CASRGAGTGEGQPQHF. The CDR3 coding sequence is TGTGCCAGCAGGGGGGCCGGGACAGGGGAAGGTCAGCCCCAGCATTTT.

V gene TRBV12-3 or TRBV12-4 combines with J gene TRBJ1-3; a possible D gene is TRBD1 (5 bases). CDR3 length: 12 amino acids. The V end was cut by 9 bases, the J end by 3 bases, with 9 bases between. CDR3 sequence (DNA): TGTGCCAGTCAGGGAGGTGGAAACACCATATATTTT. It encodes CASQGGGNTIYF.

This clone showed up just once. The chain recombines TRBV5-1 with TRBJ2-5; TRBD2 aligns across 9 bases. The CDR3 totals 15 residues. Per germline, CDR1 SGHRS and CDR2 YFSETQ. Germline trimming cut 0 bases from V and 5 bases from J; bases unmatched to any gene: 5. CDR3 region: CASSLALAGSETQYF. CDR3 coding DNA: TGCGCCAGCAGCTTGGCCCTAGCGGGAAGTGAGACCCAGTACTTC.